This section outlines one T cell receptor beta chain sequence together with its context. Its antigen is unknown. These data originate in a study of identifying expanded T cells in peripheral blood. No infections or other immune events were documented during collection. Assay used: immunoSEQ multiplex PCR; TCRdb lists only in-frame clones, some missing. The repertoire has 50,000 or so clones, approximately 89% of them found once; the top ten carry 3.5% to 4.5%. From germline, CDR1 is GTSNPN and CDR2 SVGIG (reference sequence). The CDR3 is 15 amino acids. Trimming shortened V by 7 bases and J by 0 bases, and 18 bases separated the two germline ends. The study, taken as a whole, reports: Differentially abundant clones: around 1.2 between replicates, 16.4 at approximately 14 days, roughly 18 at four. Across healthy donors, higher total template counts meant significantly greater approximately 2-week count variance.

The clonotype was recovered from a person aged 18-70 years in good health. V and J are TRBV30 and TRBJ1-1, with D possibly matching TRBD1 (6 bases). The sample taken for sequencing was blood. The CDR3 DNA is TGTGCCTCAAACGGGGGGGCCGGTTTGAACACTGAAGCTTTCTTT. Residues: CASNGGAGLNTEAFF.